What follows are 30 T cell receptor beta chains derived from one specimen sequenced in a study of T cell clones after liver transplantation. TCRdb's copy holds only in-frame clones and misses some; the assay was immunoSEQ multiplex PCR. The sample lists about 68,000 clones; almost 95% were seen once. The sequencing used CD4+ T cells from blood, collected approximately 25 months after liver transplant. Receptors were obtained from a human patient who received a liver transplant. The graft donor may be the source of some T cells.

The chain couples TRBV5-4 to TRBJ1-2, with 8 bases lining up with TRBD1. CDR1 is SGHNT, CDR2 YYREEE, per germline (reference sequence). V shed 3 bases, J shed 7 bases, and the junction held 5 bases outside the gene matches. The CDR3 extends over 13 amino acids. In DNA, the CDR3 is TGTGCCAGCAGCTCCTCAGGGGGCTCTGGCTACACCTTC. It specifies CASSSSGGSGYTF.

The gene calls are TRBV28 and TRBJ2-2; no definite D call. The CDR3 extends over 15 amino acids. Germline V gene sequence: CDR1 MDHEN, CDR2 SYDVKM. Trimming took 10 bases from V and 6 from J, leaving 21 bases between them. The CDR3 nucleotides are TGTGCCATCCACAACCCCACCGGTACGGCCGGGGAGCTGTTTTTT. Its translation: CAIHNPTGTAGELFF.

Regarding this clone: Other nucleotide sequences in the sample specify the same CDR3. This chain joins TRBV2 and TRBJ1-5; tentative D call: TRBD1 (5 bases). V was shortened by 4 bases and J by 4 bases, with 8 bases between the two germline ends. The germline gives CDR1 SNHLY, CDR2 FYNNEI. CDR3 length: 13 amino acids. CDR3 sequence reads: CASSVRGNQPQHF. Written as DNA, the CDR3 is TGTGCCAGCAGTGTTCGGGGGAATCAGCCCCAGCATTTT.

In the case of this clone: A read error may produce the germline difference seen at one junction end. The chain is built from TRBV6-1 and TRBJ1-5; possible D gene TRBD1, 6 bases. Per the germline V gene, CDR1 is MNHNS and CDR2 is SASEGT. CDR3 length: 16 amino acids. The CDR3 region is CASCDLPGQSNQPQHF. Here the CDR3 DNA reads TGTGCCAGCTGTGACCTCCCGGGACAAAGCAATCAGCCCCAGCATTTT.

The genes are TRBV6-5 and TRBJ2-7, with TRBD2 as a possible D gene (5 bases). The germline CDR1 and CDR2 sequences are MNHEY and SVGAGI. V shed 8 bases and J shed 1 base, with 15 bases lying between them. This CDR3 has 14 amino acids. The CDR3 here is CASGPGWVSYEQYF. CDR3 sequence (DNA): TGTGCCAGCGGCCCGGGATGGGTTTCCTACGAGCAGTACTTC.

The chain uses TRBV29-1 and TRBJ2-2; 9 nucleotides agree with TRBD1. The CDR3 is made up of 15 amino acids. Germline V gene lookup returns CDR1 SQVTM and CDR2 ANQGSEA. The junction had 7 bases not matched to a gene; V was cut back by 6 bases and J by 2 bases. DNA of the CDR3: TGCAGCGTCCGACAGGGGGGCGATAACACCGGGGAGCTGTTTTTT. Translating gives CSVRQGGDNTGELFF.

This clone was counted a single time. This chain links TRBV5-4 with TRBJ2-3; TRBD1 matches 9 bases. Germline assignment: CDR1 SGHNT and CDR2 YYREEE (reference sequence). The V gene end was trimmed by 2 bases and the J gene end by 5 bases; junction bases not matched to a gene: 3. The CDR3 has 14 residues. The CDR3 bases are TGTGCCAGCAGCTTTAGACAGGGGGAAGATACGCAGTATTTT. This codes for CASSFRQGEDTQYF. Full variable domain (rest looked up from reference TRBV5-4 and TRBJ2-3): ETGVTQSPTHLIKTRGQQVTLRCSSQSGHNTVSWYQQALGQGPQFIFQYYREEENGRGNFPPRFSGLQFPNYSSELNVNALELDDSALYLCASSFRQGEDTQYFGPGTRLTVL.

The CDR3 protein is CASSPPNGRYNQPQHF. CDR3 DNA: TGTGCCAGCAGCCCCCCAAATGGCAGGTACAATCAGCCCCAGCATTTT. This rearrangement joins TRBV7-2 to TRBJ1-5; D unresolved. This CDR3 has 16 residues. V was trimmed by 5 bases and J by 3 bases, leaving 17 bases between them. Per germline, CDR1 SGHTA and CDR2 FQGNSA. Variable domain in full (rest from reference TRBV7-2 and TRBJ1-5): GAGVSQSPSNKVTEKGKDVELRCDPISGHTALYWYRQSLGQGLEFLIYFQGNSAPDKSGLPSDRFSAERTGGSVSTLTIQRTQQEDSAVYLCASSPPNGRYNQPQHFGDGTRLSIL.

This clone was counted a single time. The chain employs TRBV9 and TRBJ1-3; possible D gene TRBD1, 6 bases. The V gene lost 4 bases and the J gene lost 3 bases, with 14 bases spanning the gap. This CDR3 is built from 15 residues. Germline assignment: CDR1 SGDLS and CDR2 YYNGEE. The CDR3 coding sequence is TGTGCCAGCAGCTCCTACAGGGACTATGGAAACACCATATATTTT. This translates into CASSSYRDYGNTIYF.

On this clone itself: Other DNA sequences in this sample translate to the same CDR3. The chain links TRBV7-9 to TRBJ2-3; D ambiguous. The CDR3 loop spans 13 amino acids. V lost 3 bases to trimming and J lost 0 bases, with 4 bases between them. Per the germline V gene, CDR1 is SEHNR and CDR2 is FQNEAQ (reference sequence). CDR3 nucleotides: TGTGCCAGCAGCTTGGGGAGCACAGATACGCAGTATTTT. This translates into CASSLGSTDTQYF.

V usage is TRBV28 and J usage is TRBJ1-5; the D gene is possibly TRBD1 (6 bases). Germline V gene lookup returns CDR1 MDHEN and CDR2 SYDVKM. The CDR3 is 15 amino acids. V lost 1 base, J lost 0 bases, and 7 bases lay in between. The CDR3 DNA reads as TGTGCCAGCAGTTTATCAGGGGATAGCAATCAGCCCCAGCATTTT. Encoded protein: CASSLSGDSNQPQHF.

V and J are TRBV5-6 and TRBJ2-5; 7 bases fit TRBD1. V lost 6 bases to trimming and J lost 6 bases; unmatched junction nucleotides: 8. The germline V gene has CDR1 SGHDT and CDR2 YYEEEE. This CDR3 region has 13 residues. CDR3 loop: CASNRQGSKTQYF. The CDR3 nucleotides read TGTGCCAGCAACCGACAGGGTTCGAAGACCCAGTACTTC. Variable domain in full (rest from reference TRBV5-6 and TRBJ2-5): DAGVTQSPTHLIKTRGQQVTLRCSPKSGHDTVSWYQQALGQGPQFIFQYYEEEERQRGNFPDRFSGHQFPNYSSELNVNALLLGDSALYLCASNRQGSKTQYFGPGTRLLVL.

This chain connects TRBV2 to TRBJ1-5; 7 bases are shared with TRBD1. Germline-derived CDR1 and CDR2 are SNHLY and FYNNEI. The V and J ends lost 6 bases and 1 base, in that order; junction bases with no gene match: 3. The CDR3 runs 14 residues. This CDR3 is CASRVDRSNQPQHF. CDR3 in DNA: TGTGCCAGCAGGGTGGACAGGAGCAATCAGCCCCAGCATTTT.

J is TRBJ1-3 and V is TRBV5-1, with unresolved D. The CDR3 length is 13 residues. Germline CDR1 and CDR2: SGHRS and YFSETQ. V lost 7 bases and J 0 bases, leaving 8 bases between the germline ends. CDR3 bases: TGCGCCAGCTCAACTGGCTCTGGAAACACCATATATTTT. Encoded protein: CASSTGSGNTIYF.

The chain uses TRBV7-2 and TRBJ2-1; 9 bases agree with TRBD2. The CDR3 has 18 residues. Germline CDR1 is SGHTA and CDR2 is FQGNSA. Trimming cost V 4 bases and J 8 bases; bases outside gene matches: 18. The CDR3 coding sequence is TGTGCCAGCAGCTCACGGCCCCCGACTAGCGGCCCTAGGTATGAGCAGTTCTTC. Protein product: CASSSRPPTSGPRYEQFF.

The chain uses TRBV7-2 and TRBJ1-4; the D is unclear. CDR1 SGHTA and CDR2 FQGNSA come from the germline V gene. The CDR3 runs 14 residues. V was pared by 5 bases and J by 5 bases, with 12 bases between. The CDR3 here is CASSLRSGNEKLFF. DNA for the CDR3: TGTGCCAGCAGCCTCCGTTCAGGAAATGAAAAACTGTTTTTT.

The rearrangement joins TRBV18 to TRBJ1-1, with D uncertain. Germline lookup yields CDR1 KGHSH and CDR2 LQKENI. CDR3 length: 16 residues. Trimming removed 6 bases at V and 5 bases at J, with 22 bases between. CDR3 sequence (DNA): TGTGCCAGCTCGCGCCCGGGTGCCGCCGGGAGAACTGAAGCTTTCTTT. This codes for CASSRPGAAGRTEAFF. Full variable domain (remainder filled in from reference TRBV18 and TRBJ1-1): NAGVMQNPRHLVRRRGQEARLRCSPMKGHSHVYWYRQLPEEGLKFMVYLQKENIIDESGMPKERFSAEFPKEGPSILRIQQVVRGDSAAYFCASSRPGAAGRTEAFFGQGTRLTVV.

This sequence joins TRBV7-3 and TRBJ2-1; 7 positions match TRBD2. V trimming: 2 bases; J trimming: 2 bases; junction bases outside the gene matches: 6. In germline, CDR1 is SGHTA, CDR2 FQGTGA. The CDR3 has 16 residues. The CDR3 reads CASSLRPSGTYNEQFF. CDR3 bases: TGTGCCAGCAGCTTACGGCCTAGCGGAACCTACAATGAGCAGTTCTTC.

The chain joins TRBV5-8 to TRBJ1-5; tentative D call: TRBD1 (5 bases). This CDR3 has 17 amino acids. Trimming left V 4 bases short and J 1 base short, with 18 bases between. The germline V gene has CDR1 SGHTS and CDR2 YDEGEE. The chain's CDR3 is CASSIPTPPGSNQPQHF. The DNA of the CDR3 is TGTGCCAGCAGCATACCAACCCCGCCAGGGAGCAATCAGCCCCAGCATTTT.

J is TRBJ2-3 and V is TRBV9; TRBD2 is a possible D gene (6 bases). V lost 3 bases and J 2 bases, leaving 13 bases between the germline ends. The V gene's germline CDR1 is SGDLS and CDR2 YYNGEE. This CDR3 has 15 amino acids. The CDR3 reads CASSGAGTYTDTQYF. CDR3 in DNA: TGTGCCAGCAGCGGCGCCGGGACTTACACAGATACGCAGTATTTT.

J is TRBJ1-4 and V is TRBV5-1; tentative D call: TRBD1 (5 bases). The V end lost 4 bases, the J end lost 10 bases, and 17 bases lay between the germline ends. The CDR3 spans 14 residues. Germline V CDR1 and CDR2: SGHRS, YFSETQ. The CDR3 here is CASSQELAGGKLFF. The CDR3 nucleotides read TGCGCCAGCAGCCAGGAGCTCGCGGGGGGAAAACTGTTTTTT.

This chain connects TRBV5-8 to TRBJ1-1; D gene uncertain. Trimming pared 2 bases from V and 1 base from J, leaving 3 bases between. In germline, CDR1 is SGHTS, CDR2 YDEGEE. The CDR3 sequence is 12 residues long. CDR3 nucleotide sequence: TGTGCCAGCAGCTTAAGGAACACTGAAGCTTTCTTT. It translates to CASSLRNTEAFF.

The CDR3 here is CASSEGTGGPYEQYF. The CDR3 DNA sequence: TGTGCCAGCAGCGAGGGGACAGGGGGACCCTACGAGCAGTACTTC. The chain recombines TRBV5-4 with TRBJ2-7; 11 bases line up with TRBD1. CDR3 size: 15 residues. CDR1 is SGHNT and CDR2 is YYREEE in the germline V gene (reference sequence). V lost 4 bases to trimming and J lost 2 bases; unmatched junction nucleotides: 5.

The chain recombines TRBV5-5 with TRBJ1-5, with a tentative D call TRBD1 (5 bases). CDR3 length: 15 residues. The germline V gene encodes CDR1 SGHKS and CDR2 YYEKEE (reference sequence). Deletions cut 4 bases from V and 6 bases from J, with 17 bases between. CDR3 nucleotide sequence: TGTGCCAGCAGCCCAGAATTAGGGGCGGGTCAGCCCCAGCATTTT. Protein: CASSPELGAGQPQHF.

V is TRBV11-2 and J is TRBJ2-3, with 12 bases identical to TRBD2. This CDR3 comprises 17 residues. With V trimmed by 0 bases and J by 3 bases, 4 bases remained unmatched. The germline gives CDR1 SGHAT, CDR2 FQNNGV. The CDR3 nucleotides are TGTGCCAGCAGCTTAGAAGCGACTAGCGGGAGAACAGATACGCAGTATTTT. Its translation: CASSLEATSGRTDTQYF.

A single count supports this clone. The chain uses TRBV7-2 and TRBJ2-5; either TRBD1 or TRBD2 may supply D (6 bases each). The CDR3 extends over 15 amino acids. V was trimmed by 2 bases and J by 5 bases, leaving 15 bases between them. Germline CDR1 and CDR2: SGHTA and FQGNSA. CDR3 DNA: TGTGCCAGCAGCTTAAACGGAGGAGGGGGGGAGACCCAGTACTTC. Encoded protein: CASSLNGGGGETQYF. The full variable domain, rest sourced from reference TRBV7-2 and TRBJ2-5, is GAGVSQSPSNKVTEKGKDVELRCDPISGHTALYWYRQSLGQGLEFLIYFQGNSAPDKSGLPSDRFSAERTGGSVSTLTIQRTQQEDSAVYLCASSLNGGGGETQYFGPGTRLLVL.

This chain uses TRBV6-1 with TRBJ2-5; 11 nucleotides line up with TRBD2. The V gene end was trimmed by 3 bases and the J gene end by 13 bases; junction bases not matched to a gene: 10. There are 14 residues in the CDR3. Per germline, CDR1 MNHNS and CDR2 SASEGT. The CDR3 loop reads CASSEMTSGALRYF. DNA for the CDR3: TGTGCCAGCAGTGAGATGACTAGCGGGGCCTTAAGGTACTTC.

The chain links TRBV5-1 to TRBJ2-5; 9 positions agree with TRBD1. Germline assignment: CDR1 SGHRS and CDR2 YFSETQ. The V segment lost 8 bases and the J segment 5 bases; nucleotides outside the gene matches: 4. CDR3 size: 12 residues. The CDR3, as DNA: TGCGCCAGTCGACAGGGGGTTGAGACCCAGTACTTC. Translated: CASRQGVETQYF.

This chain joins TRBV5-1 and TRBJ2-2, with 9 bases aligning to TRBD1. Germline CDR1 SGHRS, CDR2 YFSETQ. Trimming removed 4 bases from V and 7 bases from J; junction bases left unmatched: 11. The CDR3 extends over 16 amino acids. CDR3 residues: CASSVKGQGAGGELFF. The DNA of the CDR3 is TGCGCCAGCAGCGTGAAGGGACAGGGCGCGGGCGGGGAGCTGTTTTTT.

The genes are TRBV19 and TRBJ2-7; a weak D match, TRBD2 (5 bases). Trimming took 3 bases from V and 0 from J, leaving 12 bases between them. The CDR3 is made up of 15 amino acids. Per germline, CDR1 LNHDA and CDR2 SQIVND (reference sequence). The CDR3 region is CASSMGSASSYEQYF. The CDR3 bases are TGTGCCAGTAGTATGGGTAGCGCCAGCTCCTACGAGCAGTACTTC. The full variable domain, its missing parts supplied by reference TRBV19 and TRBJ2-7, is DGGITQSPKYLFRKEGQNVTLSCEQNLNHDAMYWYRQDPGQGLRLIYYSQIVNDFQKGDIAEGYSVSREKKESFPLTVTSAQKNPTAFYLCASSMGSASSYEQYFGPGTRLTVT.